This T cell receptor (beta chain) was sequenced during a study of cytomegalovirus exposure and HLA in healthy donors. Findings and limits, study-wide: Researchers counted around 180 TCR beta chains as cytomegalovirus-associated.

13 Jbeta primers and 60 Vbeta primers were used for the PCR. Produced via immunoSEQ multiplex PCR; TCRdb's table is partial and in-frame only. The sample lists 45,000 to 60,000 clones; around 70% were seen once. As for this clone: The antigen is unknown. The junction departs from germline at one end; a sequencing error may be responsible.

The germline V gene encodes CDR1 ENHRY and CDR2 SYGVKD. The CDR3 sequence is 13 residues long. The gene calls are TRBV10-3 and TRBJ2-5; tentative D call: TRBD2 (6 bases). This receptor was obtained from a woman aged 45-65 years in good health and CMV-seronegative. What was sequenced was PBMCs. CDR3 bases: TGTGCCATCAGTCCCGAGTCTACCGGGACTTTCCACTTC. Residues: CAISPESTGTFHF.